This T cell receptor beta chain was found in a study of early T cells in non-severe SARS-CoV-2 infection. For the study at large: It was bulk RNA from unsorted whole blood that was sequenced, and the chains were unpaired. Study-wide findings and caveats: Matching results from VDJdb favored anti-spike CD8 responses, leaving private and CD4 specificities undetected.

The CDR3 has 15 amino acids. Unmatched junction bases numbered 3, after V lost 8 bases and J lost 2 bases. CDR1 MDHEN and CDR2 SYDVKM come from the germline V gene. Molecules of cDNA were individually given unique molecular identifiers that were attached to them. TCRdb independently ran MiXCR on the 5' RACE reads; one entry per CDR3 protein. This table holds about 49,000 distinct CDR3 sequences, 12% found once. The count of this clonotype is one. Its antigen is still unknown. What was sequenced was whole blood. The rearrangement links TRBV28 to TRBJ2-5; 15 nucleotides line up with TRBD2. This clonotype originated in an adult who was a healthcare worker with PCR-confirmed SARS-CoV-2 infection or an uninfected control (not recorded which). DNA of the CDR3: TGTGCCAGCGGAGGACTAGCGGGGGGGCAAGAGACCCAGTACTTC. Translation gives CASGGLAGGQETQYF.